This passage covers 29 T cell receptor beta chains from one sample sequenced in a study of blood T cell repertoires in COVID-19. Profiling relied on immunoSEQ multiplex PCR, and the TCRdb table lists in-frame clones only, not all of them. Of 150,000 or so clones in the sample, approximately 90% are singletons; the top ten hold just under 3%. The sample consisted of peripheral blood. The receptors here all came from a man aged 55 to 69 with active or convalescent COVID-19.

The J gene is TRBJ1-4, the V gene TRBV19, with 7 bases identical to TRBD1. CDR3 size: 15 residues. Germline CDR1 is LNHDA and CDR2 is SQIVND (reference sequence). Trimming at V came to 9 bases and at J to 4 bases, leaving 11 bases not matched to a gene. The CDR3 here is CASTLETGYNEKLFF. The CDR3 coding sequence is TGTGCCAGCACCCTGGAGACAGGGTATAATGAAAAACTGTTTTTT.

Regarding this clone: Different DNA sequences within this sample yield the same CDR3. The rearrangement joins TRBV7-9 to TRBJ1-1; unclear D gene. This CDR3 spans 12 amino acids. Germline values: CDR1 SEHNR, CDR2 FQNEAQ (reference sequence). V was pared by 3 bases and J by 3 bases, with 5 bases between. DNA for the CDR3: TGTGCCAGCAGCTTCGGTGACACTGAAGCTTTCTTT. Amino acids: CASSFGDTEAFF.

The J gene is TRBJ2-2, the V gene TRBV12-3 or TRBV12-4; possible D gene TRBD2, 6 bases. This CDR3 has 13 amino acids. Trimming took 6 bases from V and 6 from J, leaving 11 bases between them. CDR3: CASSGTGAGELFF. The CDR3 DNA reads TGTGCCAGCAGCGGGACGGGGGCCGGGGAGCTGTTTTTT.

This chain connects TRBV19 to TRBJ2-3, with D hard to call. This CDR3 comprises 14 residues. Deletions cut 3 bases from V and 2 bases from J, with 9 bases between. From germline, CDR1 is LNHDA and CDR2 SQIVND (reference sequence). CDR3 loop: CASSIHEDTDTQYF. DNA for the CDR3: TGTGCCAGTAGTATTCATGAGGACACAGATACGCAGTATTTT.

The chain has TRBV28 and TRBJ1-3; TRBD1 is a possible D gene (6 bases). This CDR3 is built from 13 residues. Germline CDR1 MDHEN, CDR2 SYDVKM. The V and J ends lost 9 bases and 0 bases respectively, with 9 bases between them. CDR3 sequence (DNA): TGTGCCAGTGAAGGGGGCTCTGGAAACACCATATATTTT. Protein sequence: CASEGGSGNTIYF. The complete variable domain, with remaining parts taken from reference TRBV28 and TRBJ1-3, reads DVKVTQSSRYLVKRTGEKVFLECVQDMDHENMFWYRQDPGLGLRLIYFSYDVKMKEKGDIPEGYSVSREKKERFSLILESASTNQTSMYLCASEGGSGNTIYFGEGSWLTVV.

This CDR3 reads CARSRRDRGGEKLFF. The CDR3 coding sequence is TGTGCCAGAAGTCGCCGGGACAGGGGAGGTGAAAAACTGTTTTTT. V gene TRBV5-3 combines with J gene TRBJ1-4, with 10 bases aligning to TRBD1. TRBV5-3 is designated an ORF whose function remains uncertain. Trimming at V came to 5 bases and at J to 7 bases, leaving 8 bases not matched to a gene. The CDR3 consists of 15 residues.

This chain links TRBV7-2 with TRBJ2-1; perhaps TRBD1 as D (6 bases). Trimming removed 1 base at V and 6 bases at J, with 13 bases between. Germline lookup yields CDR1 SGHTA and CDR2 FQGNSA. This CDR3 is 15 amino acids long. CDR3 in DNA: TGTGCCAGCAGCTTAGGTTACAGGGATTTCAATGAGCAGTTCTTC. Translation: CASSLGYRDFNEQFF.

V is TRBV6-6 and J is TRBJ2-2; D is possibly TRBD2 (6 bases). Trimming took off 2 bases at V and 0 bases at J, with 7 bases between the two ends. CDR3 size: 15 residues. Germline V gives CDR1 MNHNY, CDR2 SVGAGI (reference sequence). For the CDR3, the DNA is TGTGCCAGCAGTTACACGGGAGCGAACACCGGGGAGCTGTTTTTT. The encoded protein is CASSYTGANTGELFF.

This clone was counted once. The genes are TRBV19 and TRBJ2-1, with TRBD2 matching over 13 bases. The CDR3 loop spans 16 amino acids. Trimming cost V 6 bases and J 2 bases; bases outside gene matches: 4. Germline CDR1 is LNHDA and CDR2 is SQIVND (reference sequence). Here the CDR3 reads CASSRGTSGTYNEQFF. Here the CDR3 DNA reads TGTGCCAGTAGCAGGGGGACTAGCGGGACCTACAATGAGCAGTTCTTC.

The chain combines TRBV5-1 with TRBJ2-3; 9 bases agree with TRBD1. Germline assignment: CDR1 SGHRS and CDR2 YFSETQ. The CDR3 spans 14 residues. Trimming took 4 bases from V and 5 from J; bases not matched to a gene: 5. CDR3 sequence reads: CASSPGTGLDTQYF. CDR3 bases: TGCGCCAGCAGCCCCGGGACAGGGCTAGATACGCAGTATTTT. Combining the CDR3 with reference TRBV5-1 and TRBJ2-3 gives the whole variable domain KAGVTQTPRYLIKTRGQQVTLSCSPISGHRSVSWYQQTPGQGLQFLFEYFSETQRNKGNFPGRFSGRQFSNSRSEMNVSTLELGDSALYLCASSPGTGLDTQYFGPGTRLTVL.

The V and J genes are TRBV4-1 and TRBJ2-5; the D gene is possibly TRBD2 (6 bases). The CDR3 has 14 amino acids. Germline V gene lookup returns CDR1 MGHRA and CDR2 YSYEKL. V was trimmed by 4 bases and J by 2 bases, leaving 11 bases between them. The CDR3 nucleotides read TGCGCCAGCAGCCGGGGGGAGGAGCAAGAGACCCAGTACTTC. Its translation: CASSRGEEQETQYF.

The V call is TRBV6-5, the J call TRBJ1-2; 8 positions match TRBD1. Unmatched junction bases numbered 3, after V lost 4 bases and J lost 2 bases. CDR1 is MNHEY and CDR2 is SVGAGI in the germline V gene. This CDR3 has 14 amino acids. CDR3 nucleotide sequence: TGTGCCAGCAGTTTCCGGGACAGGAACTATGGCTACACCTTC. This gives the protein CASSFRDRNYGYTF.

The genes are TRBV5-5 and TRBJ1-1, with 7 positions matching TRBD1. With V trimmed by 4 bases and J by 4 bases, 10 bases remained unmatched. CDR1 is SGHKS, CDR2 YYEKEE, per germline (reference sequence). The CDR3 consists of 15 residues. The CDR3 loop reads CASSVTGQARTEAFF. CDR3 sequence (DNA): TGTGCCAGCAGCGTAACCGGACAGGCGCGCACTGAAGCTTTCTTT. The complete variable domain, with remaining parts taken from reference TRBV5-5 and TRBJ1-1, reads DAGVTQSPTHLIKTRGQQVTLRCSPISGHKSVSWYQQVLGQGPQFIFQYYEKEERGRGNFPDRFSARQFPNYSSELNVNALLLGDSALYLCASSVTGQARTEAFFGQGTRLTVV.

The rearrangement joins TRBV11-2 to TRBJ2-5; 10 bases match TRBD2. The V and J ends lost 2 bases and 5 bases, in that order; junction bases with no gene match: 11. This CDR3 spans 17 amino acids. In germline, CDR1 is SGHAT, CDR2 FQNNGV. CDR3 amino acids: CASSLLSSGSRLETQYF. The CDR3 coding sequence is TGTGCCAGCAGCTTACTGTCTAGCGGGAGTAGGCTGGAGACCCAGTACTTC.

The V and J genes are TRBV19 and TRBJ1-3, with 7 bases lining up with TRBD1. Germline-derived CDR1 and CDR2 are LNHDA and SQIVND (reference sequence). The CDR3 has 15 residues. The J segment lost 4 bases and the V segment lost 11 bases, leaving 14 bases of the junction unmatched. CDR3 protein: CAASANRGGGNTIYF. In DNA, the CDR3 is TGTGCCGCCTCGGCCAACAGGGGAGGAGGAAACACCATATATTTT.

This clone was observed a handful of times. J is TRBJ2-5 and V is TRBV6-2 or TRBV6-3, with 7 nucleotides matching TRBD1. Germline V gives CDR1 MNHEY, CDR2 SVGEGT. This CDR3 is 13 amino acids long. Losses at the gene ends were 6 bases for V and 2 bases for J; bases not matched to a gene: 3. Written as DNA, the CDR3 is TGTGCCAGCAGCCGGGACAGACAAGAGACCCAGTACTTC. Translation: CASSRDRQETQYF.

This sequence joins TRBV18 and TRBJ1-1; a weak D match, TRBD1 (6 bases). The CDR3 is 15 amino acids. Trimming pared 3 bases from V and 3 bases from J, leaving 14 bases between. CDR1 is KGHSH, CDR2 LQKENI, per germline. The CDR3 DNA follows: TGTGCCAGCTCACCCCTACAGGGTCGGGACACTGAAGCTTTCTTT. Protein sequence: CASSPLQGRDTEAFF.

The chain carries TRBV19 and TRBJ1-6; D is unclear. The V end was cut by 5 bases, the J end by 11 bases, with 13 bases between. The CDR3 consists of 13 residues. Germline loops: CDR1 LNHDA, CDR2 SQIVND (reference sequence). The CDR3 DNA sequence: TGTGCCAGTAGTTGGGGTGGGAGTCCACCCCTCCACTTT. It translates to CASSWGGSPPLHF.

V gene TRBV11-1 combines with J gene TRBJ2-1, with 9 bases fitting TRBD2. This CDR3 has 16 residues. V was pared by 3 bases and J by 7 bases, with 10 bases of the junction left unmatched. The V gene's germline CDR1 is SGHAT and CDR2 FQDESV (reference sequence). CDR3 sequence: CASSFYPAGGPNEQFF. The CDR3 region has the DNA TGTGCCAGCAGCTTTTATCCGGCGGGGGGGCCTAATGAGCAGTTCTTC.

This clone has more than one count but fewer than ten. V gene TRBV19 combines with J gene TRBJ2-1, with TRBD2 identical over 9 bases. Germline CDR1 LNHDA, CDR2 SQIVND (reference sequence). The CDR3 length is 18 residues. Trimming took 1 base from V and 10 from J; bases not matched to a gene: 17. The CDR3 reads CASSIVGAGGSLKGEQFF. In nucleotides, the CDR3 is TGTGCCAGTAGTATAGTGGGAGCGGGGGGATCCTTGAAGGGAGAGCAGTTCTTC.

This rearrangement joins TRBV30 to TRBJ1-3; 10 positions agree with TRBD1. The CDR3 is 16 amino acids. Trimming took 0 bases from V and 7 from J; bases not matched to a gene: 9. Germline V lookup: CDR1 GTSNPN, CDR2 SVGIG (reference sequence). The CDR3 nucleotides read TGTGCCTGGAGTGTGGGGACAGGGGTTTTCGGCAACACCATATATTTT. This sequence encodes CAWSVGTGVFGNTIYF.

The CDR3 coding sequence is TGTGCCAGCAGTGAAACCGGGACTGGGGTTTTCTTC. Translation gives CASSETGTGVFF. The V and J genes are TRBV6-1 and TRBJ2-1; D is perhaps TRBD2 (6 bases). CDR1 and CDR2 from the germline V gene are MNHNS and SASEGT. The CDR3 is made up of 12 amino acids. The V end lost 2 bases, the J end lost 16 bases, and 15 bases lay between the germline ends.

This chain connects TRBV5-6 to TRBJ1-5; D might be TRBD1 (6 bases). Germline V CDR1 and CDR2: SGHDT, YYEEEE. This CDR3 is built from 17 residues. V was shortened by 6 bases and J by 4 bases, with 23 bases between the two germline ends. The CDR3, as DNA: TGTGCCAGCACCCTAAGATCGGACAGACGTGGTAATCAGCCCCAGCATTTT. Protein: CASTLRSDRRGNQPQHF.

This clone was seen a single time. The chain employs TRBV5-4 and TRBJ2-5; D is ambiguous. Germline V gene data show CDR1 as SGHNT and CDR2 as YYREEE (reference sequence). The CDR3 spans 15 residues. Between the trimmed V and J ends, which lost 1 base and 2 bases, there was a span of 12 bases. The CDR3: CASSLSTAKQETQYF. CDR3 nucleotides: TGTGCCAGCAGCTTGAGCACAGCAAAACAAGAGACCCAGTACTTC. Combining the CDR3 with reference TRBV5-4 and TRBJ2-5 gives the whole variable domain ETGVTQSPTHLIKTRGQQVTLRCSSQSGHNTVSWYQQALGQGPQFIFQYYREEENGRGNFPPRFSGLQFPNYSSELNVNALELDDSALYLCASSLSTAKQETQYFGPGTRLLVL.

The chain recombines TRBV18 with TRBJ1-5, with D perhaps matching TRBD1 (5 bases). CDR3 length: 16 residues. From germline, CDR1 is KGHSH and CDR2 LQKENI. V gave up 4 bases and J gave up 2 bases, with 15 bases separating them. CDR3 loop: CASSLSLGVGNQPQHF. DNA for the CDR3: TGTGCCAGCTCACTGAGTTTAGGGGTGGGCAATCAGCCCCAGCATTTT.

The CDR3 spells CASSGGQGVITEAFF. For the CDR3, the DNA is TGCGCCAGCAGCGGCGGACAGGGGGTTATCACTGAAGCTTTCTTT. The gene calls are TRBV5-1 and TRBJ1-1, with TRBD1 matching over 10 bases. Germline CDR1 and CDR2: SGHRS and YFSETQ. J lost 4 bases, V lost 4 bases, and 7 bases had no gene match. The CDR3 length is 15 residues.

This rearrangement joins TRBV4-3 to TRBJ2-2; the match to TRBD2 covers 10 bases. J was trimmed by 2 bases and V by 0 bases; bases with no gene match: 3. Germline V lookup: CDR1 LGHNA, CDR2 YSLEER. The CDR3 runs 17 residues. Here the CDR3 reads CASSQDGLAVNTGELFF. The DNA of the CDR3 is TGCGCCAGCAGCCAAGATGGACTAGCGGTAAACACCGGGGAGCTGTTTTTT.

V usage is TRBV18 and J usage is TRBJ1-1; unclear D gene. Trimming shortened V by 3 bases and J by 1 base, and 12 bases separated the two germline ends. Germline V gene sequence: CDR1 KGHSH, CDR2 LQKENI. The CDR3 runs 15 residues. DNA for the CDR3: TGTGCCAGCTCACCGTCACATCAGAAGAACACTGAAGCTTTCTTT. It specifies CASSPSHQKNTEAFF.

The rearrangement uses TRBV30 and TRBJ1-3, with no clear D. CDR3 size: 16 residues. Per germline, CDR1 GTSNPN and CDR2 SVGIG (reference sequence). V gave up 3 bases and J gave up 3 bases, with 18 bases separating them. The CDR3 DNA is TGTGCCTGGAGCGCACCCCCAGGCCGGTATGGAAACACCATATATTTT. It encodes CAWSAPPGRYGNTIYF.